Listed below are T cell receptor beta chains from one sample, sequenced in a study of PD-1 blockade in classical Hodgkin lymphoma. Clones were read by immunoSEQ multiplex PCR, and TCRdb kept only the in-frame ones, dropping some. The table has some 100,000 clones, roughly 89% seen once. The sample consisted of peripheral blood mononuclear cells (PBMCs), taken at baseline. The source is a human donor with classical Hodgkin lymphoma. The CDR3 runs from the conserved cysteine through the conserved F or W. Rows give clone size only sometimes, using once, few, many, or a class for an expanded clone.

j_gene: TRBJ1-2
v_gene: TRBV29-1
abundance: few
CDR3aa: CSVEAVGGVHGYTF

j_gene: TRBJ2-7
v_gene: TRBV11-2
abundance: -
CDR3aa: CASSFPGSYEQYF

j_gene: TRBJ1-1
v_gene: TRBV29-1
abundance: -
CDR3aa: CSVVDRGGLGLTEAFF

j_gene: TRBJ1-2
v_gene: TRBV6-5
abundance: -
CDR3aa: CASRTGNLYGYTF

j_gene: TRBJ1-4
v_gene: TRBV5-1
abundance: -
CDR3aa: CASSTGVTGVATNEKLFF

j_gene: TRBJ1-4
v_gene: TRBV6-5
abundance: -
CDR3aa: CASRVGDSSNEKLFF

j_gene: TRBJ2-2
v_gene: TRBV10-3
abundance: -
CDR3aa: CAITTPAGELFF

j_gene: TRBJ1-2
v_gene: TRBV6-5
abundance: once
CDR3aa: CASSYSGRPANYGYTF

j_gene: TRBJ2-7
v_gene: TRBV9
abundance: -
CDR3aa: CASEGESSYEQYF

j_gene: TRBJ2-7
v_gene: TRBV9
abundance: -
CDR3aa: CASSARTGSFNEQYF

j_gene: TRBJ1-1
v_gene: TRBV29-1
abundance: -
CDR3aa: CSVGRGDTEAFF

j_gene: TRBJ1-1
v_gene: TRBV28
abundance: -
CDR3aa: CASSLGGLHTEAFF

j_gene: TRBJ2-2
v_gene: TRBV14
abundance: -
CDR3aa: CASSQDPLRQRRTGELFF

j_gene: TRBJ1-3
v_gene: TRBV6-6
abundance: -
CDR3aa: CASSYSAAGAIYF

j_gene: TRBJ2-1
v_gene: TRBV2
abundance: -
CDR3aa: CANEGLAGDSVYNEQFF

j_gene: TRBJ1-2
v_gene: TRBV5-8
abundance: once
CDR3aa: CASSLGRYGYTF

j_gene: TRBJ2-7
v_gene: TRBV6-5
abundance: -
CDR3aa: CASSPDRYEQYF

j_gene: TRBJ1-2
v_gene: TRBV28
abundance: -
CDR3aa: CASSFGAVPEGYTF

j_gene: TRBJ1-4
v_gene: TRBV25-1
abundance: -
CDR3aa: CASSQGAIREKLFF

j_gene: TRBJ1-1
v_gene: TRBV5-4
abundance: -
CDR3aa: CASSPGVGGHHSEAFF

j_gene: TRBJ1-2
v_gene: TRBV7-9
abundance: -
CDR3aa: CASSPNGENYGYTF

j_gene: TRBJ2-1
v_gene: TRBV25-1
abundance: -
CDR3aa: CASSERGSGGPYNEQFF

j_gene: TRBJ2-1
v_gene: TRBV10-3
abundance: -
CDR3aa: CAISFTTGQANEQFF

j_gene: TRBJ2-1
v_gene: TRBV5-1
abundance: -
CDR3aa: CASSGSGGIAGGTYNEQFF

j_gene: TRBJ2-3
v_gene: TRBV11-2
abundance: -
CDR3aa: CASSYTGTRVSADTQYF

j_gene: TRBJ1-2
v_gene: TRBV4-1
abundance: -
CDR3aa: CASSRTGTGGGYGYTF

j_gene: TRBJ2-7
v_gene: TRBV28
abundance: -
CDR3aa: CASSLYRHYEQYF

j_gene: TRBJ2-5
v_gene: TRBV7-2
abundance: -
CDR3aa: CASSLEVRSYEETQYF

j_gene: TRBJ2-1
v_gene: TRBV19
abundance: -
CDR3aa: CASSELADYNEQFF

j_gene: TRBJ1-2
v_gene: TRBV5-1
abundance: -
CDR3aa: CASSAGQGEISRYGYTF

j_gene: TRBJ1-1
v_gene: TRBV15
abundance: -
CDR3aa: CATRSNRVTEAFF

j_gene: TRBJ2-5
v_gene: TRBV18
abundance: once
CDR3aa: CASSPREETQYF